A single sample is the source of the 28 T cell receptor beta chains below, sequenced in a study of blood T cell repertoires in COVID-19. Repertoires were generated with immunoSEQ multiplex PCR, while TCRdb's copy carries only in-frame clones and drops some. The sample shows about 150,000 clones, around 84% of them seen only once. Sequencing was done on a sample of peripheral blood. All receptors derive from a woman in her sixties or seventies with COVID-19, enrolled during active disease.

This sequence joins TRBV19 and TRBJ2-3; D gene unclear. This CDR3 has 12 amino acids. Germline V gene lookup returns CDR1 LNHDA and CDR2 SQIVND (reference sequence). V was pared by 6 bases and J by 8 bases, with 12 bases between. This CDR3 is CASSGDGVTQYF. The CDR3 DNA is TGTGCCAGTAGCGGCGATGGAGTTACGCAGTATTTT.

The gene calls are TRBV9 and TRBJ2-5; D possibly corresponds to TRBD1 (5 bases). The length of the CDR3 is 15 residues. The V end was cut by 0 bases, the J end by 2 bases, with 11 bases between. Germline V gives CDR1 SGDLS, CDR2 YYNGEE. CDR3 amino acids: CASSVGTGNQETQYF. The CDR3, as DNA: TGTGCCAGCAGCGTAGGAACAGGTAATCAAGAGACCCAGTACTTC.

The V gene is TRBV3-1 (or the pseudogene TRBV3-2), the J gene TRBJ1-3, with D perhaps TRBD1 (5 bases). Per germline, CDR1 LGHDT and CDR2 YNNKEL (reference sequence). The CDR3 loop spans 16 amino acids. Trimming stripped 4 bases from V and 1 base from J, with 14 bases between. Written as DNA, the CDR3 is TGTGCCAGCAGCCGACCATTGGGGGGTTCTGGAAACACCATATATTTT. Its translation is CASSRPLGGSGNTIYF.

This clone was seen just once. The CDR3 protein is CASRGWTGDSPLHF. As DNA, the CDR3 is TGTGCCAGTCGAGGTTGGACAGGGGACTCACCCCTCCACTTT. This rearrangement joins TRBV2 to TRBJ1-6; 9 nucleotides align to TRBD1. CDR3 length: 14 amino acids. Germline trimming cut 9 bases from V and 10 bases from J; bases unmatched to any gene: 10. CDR1 and CDR2 from the germline V gene are SNHLY and FYNNEI.

The rearrangement uses TRBV18 and TRBJ1-3; D remains ambiguous. CDR3 length equals 15 residues. V was pared by 3 bases and J by 0 bases, with 9 bases between. CDR1 KGHSH and CDR2 LQKENI come from the germline V gene. CDR3 bases: TGTGCCAGCTCACCTGGTTCGGTCTCTGGAAACACCATATATTTT. Residues: CASSPGSVSGNTIYF. Full variable domain (missing parts from reference TRBV18 and TRBJ1-3): NAGVMQNPRHLVRRRGQEARLRCSPMKGHSHVYWYRQLPEEGLKFMVYLQKENIIDESGMPKERFSAEFPKEGPSILRIQQVVRGDSAAYFCASSPGSVSGNTIYFGEGSWLTVV.

This chain connects TRBV7-6 to TRBJ1-1; 7 bases map to TRBD1. Germline values: CDR1 SGHVS, CDR2 FNYEAQ. The CDR3 is made up of 13 amino acids. J was trimmed by 8 bases and V by 6 bases; bases with no gene match: 9. The CDR3 protein is CASRPNRDREAFF. The CDR3 DNA sequence: TGTGCCAGCAGGCCTAACCGGGACAGAGAAGCTTTCTTT. The whole variable domain, remainder taken from reference TRBV7-6 and TRBJ1-1, is GAGVSQSPRYKVTKRGQDVALRCDPISGHVSLYWYRQALGQGPEFLTYFNYEAQQDKSGLPNDRFSAERPEGSISTLTIQRTEQRDSAMYRCASRPNRDREAFFGQGTRLTVV.

The chain employs TRBV24-1 and TRBJ2-1, with 9 bases aligning to TRBD2. The CDR3 runs to 14 residues. V gave up 5 bases and J gave up 4 bases; unmatched junction bases: 2. CDR1 is KGHDR and CDR2 is SFDVKD in the germline V gene. CDR3 bases: TGTGCCACCAGTGCTAGCGGGGAATACAATGAGCAGTTCTTC. Its translation is CATSASGEYNEQFF.

This chain connects TRBV3-1 (or the pseudogene TRBV3-2) to TRBJ2-5, with D unclear. CDR3 length equals 11 residues. From germline, CDR1 is LGHDT and CDR2 YNNKEL (reference sequence). V was cut by 3 bases and J by 5 bases, with 4 bases left in between. CDR3 bases: TGTGCCAGCAGCCATTCTGAGACCCAGTACTTC. It codes for CASSHSETQYF.

The J gene is TRBJ2-2, the V gene TRBV7-9; 7 bases map to TRBD2. The germline CDR1 and CDR2 sequences are SEHNR and FQNEAQ (reference sequence). The CDR3 loop spans 16 amino acids. Trimming cost V 5 bases and J 0 bases; bases outside gene matches: 6. Here the CDR3 DNA reads TGTGCCAGCAGCCCTGTCGGGAGGACGAACACCGGGGAGCTGTTTTTT. This gives the protein CASSPVGRTNTGELFF.

J is TRBJ1-5 and V is TRBV18, with 7 nucleotides matching TRBD1. This CDR3 is 15 amino acids long. Trimming took 2 bases from V and 7 from J; bases not matched to a gene: 8. The germline gives CDR1 KGHSH, CDR2 LQKENI. CDR3: CASSPSTGRGQPQHF. The CDR3 DNA follows: TGTGCCAGCTCACCATCGACAGGGCGGGGACAGCCCCAGCATTTT.

This sequence joins TRBV29-1 and TRBJ1-1, with D perhaps matching TRBD1 (5 bases). The CDR3 spans 13 residues. Trimming shortened V by 6 bases and J by 0 bases, and 11 bases separated the two germline ends. The germline CDR1 and CDR2 sequences are SQVTM and ANQGSEA. CDR3 region: CSVRTLMNTEAFF. DNA for the CDR3: TGCAGCGTCCGGACACTAATGAACACTGAAGCTTTCTTT.

V and J are TRBV11-1 and TRBJ2-5, with D perhaps TRBD2 (6 bases). Trimming left V 1 base short and J 2 bases short, with 8 bases between. Looked up from germline, CDR1 is SGHAT and CDR2 is FQDESV (reference sequence). This CDR3 has 14 amino acids. CDR3 loop: CASSLVRGQETQYF. CDR3 DNA sequence: TGTGCCAGCAGCTTAGTGCGGGGTCAAGAGACCCAGTACTTC.

The gene calls are TRBV9 and TRBJ2-5; 11 nucleotides agree with TRBD2. The germline gives CDR1 SGDLS, CDR2 YYNGEE. The ends lost 4 bases at V and 3 bases at J; junction bases unmatched: 5. The CDR3 totals 15 residues. CDR3: CASSPGTSGKETQYF. The CDR3 region has the DNA TGTGCCAGCAGCCCGGGGACTAGCGGTAAAGAGACCCAGTACTTC.

Worth noting for this clone: Mismatch with germline at one junction end may stem from a read error. The chain couples TRBV7-7 to TRBJ2-5, with TRBD2 matching over 8 bases. The CDR3 consists of 15 residues. Germline loops: CDR1 SSHAT, CDR2 FNYEAQ (reference sequence). The CDR3 loop reads CASSSTVGRGETQYF. The CDR3 region has the DNA TGTGCTAGCAGCTCAACTGTCGGGAGGGGGGAGACCCAGTACTTC.

The rearrangement joins TRBV4-1 to TRBJ1-5; D remains unclear. CDR3 length: 14 amino acids. V was clipped by 1 base and J by 6 bases, with 10 bases between them. Looked up from germline, CDR1 is MGHRA and CDR2 is YSYEKL. The CDR3 loop reads CASSQVGVGQPQHF. The CDR3 nucleotides read TGCGCCAGCAGCCAAGTTGGAGTCGGTCAGCCCCAGCATTTT.

The chain couples TRBV28 to TRBJ2-3; a possible D gene is TRBD1 (6 bases). V lost 3 bases, J lost 9 bases, and 19 bases lay in between. The CDR3 is 15 residues long. Per the germline V gene, CDR1 is MDHEN and CDR2 is SYDVKM. The DNA for the CDR3 is TGTGCCAGCAGTTTGGACAGCACTGGGGCTTCGACGCAGTATTTT. Amino acids: CASSLDSTGASTQYF.

The genes are TRBV5-8 and TRBJ1-2; a weak D match, TRBD1 (6 bases). This CDR3 has 15 residues. V lost 3 bases to trimming and J lost 6 bases, with 18 bases between them. The germline V gene encodes CDR1 SGHTS and CDR2 YDEGEE. CDR3 coding DNA: TGTGCCAGCAGCTACCGGGACATAAGGAGCCATGGCTACACCTTC. Protein: CASSYRDIRSHGYTF.

This chain joins TRBV20-1 and TRBJ1-3, with D uncertain. This CDR3 is 11 amino acids long. Germline V lookup: CDR1 DFQATT, CDR2 SNEGSKA (reference sequence). Trimming took off 7 bases at V and 4 bases at J, with 8 bases between the two ends. CDR3 residues: CSGERGNTIYF. The CDR3 region has the DNA TGCAGTGGCGAGAGGGGAAACACCATATATTTT.

V usage is TRBV15 and J usage is TRBJ2-5, with 7 bases matching TRBD1. After removal of 10 bases from V and 5 bases from J, the junction contained 10 bases not matched to a gene. The CDR3 runs 13 residues. From germline, CDR1 is LNHNV and CDR2 YYDKDF (reference sequence). The CDR3 is CAIQQGSGETQYF. The CDR3 DNA sequence: TGTGCCATCCAACAGGGGTCAGGGGAGACCCAGTACTTC.

This chain connects TRBV5-1 to TRBJ1-1; TRBD1 is a possible D gene (6 bases). The CDR3 has 17 residues. Trimming stripped 2 bases from V and 0 bases from J, with 17 bases between. Germline CDR1 reads SGHRS; CDR2 reads YFSETQ. The CDR3 here is CASSLFGSTGLNTEAFF. Written as DNA, the CDR3 is TGCGCCAGCAGCTTATTTGGATCGACAGGCTTGAACACTGAAGCTTTCTTT.

The V and J genes are TRBV7-3 and TRBJ1-2; 9 nucleotides align to TRBD1. Per germline, CDR1 SGHTA and CDR2 FQGTGA. This CDR3 spans 13 amino acids. With 1 base clipped from V and 6 bases from J, the junction kept 0 bases outside the gene matches. In nucleotides, the CDR3 is TGTGCCAGCAGCTTAAGGACAGGGGATGGCTACACCTTC. Residues: CASSLRTGDGYTF.

The chain employs TRBV19 and TRBJ1-5; D might be TRBD1 (5 bases). V lost 5 bases, J lost 7 bases, and 12 bases lay in between. The CDR3 runs to 13 residues. CDR1 and CDR2 from the germline V gene are LNHDA and SQIVND (reference sequence). The CDR3 DNA reads TGTGCCAGTAGTTTGGGGGGATGGCAGCCCCAGCATTTT. This encodes CASSLGGWQPQHF.

The chain combines TRBV19 with TRBJ2-2; D gene unclear. The CDR3 spans 16 residues. Trimming pared 9 bases from V and 0 bases from J, leaving 17 bases between. Germline V gives CDR1 LNHDA, CDR2 SQIVND (reference sequence). This chain's CDR3 is CASRGAATPNTGELFF. CDR3 nucleotides: TGTGCCAGCCGAGGCGCGGCCACCCCGAACACCGGGGAGCTGTTTTTT.

The chain joins TRBV5-6 to TRBJ2-1; the match to TRBD2 covers 8 bases. CDR3 length: 16 amino acids. Germline assignment: CDR1 SGHDT and CDR2 YYEEEE. The V segment lost 0 bases and the J segment 5 bases; nucleotides outside the gene matches: 7. This CDR3 reads CASSLAAAGANNEQFF. The CDR3, as DNA: TGTGCCAGCAGCTTGGCGGCAGCGGGGGCGAACAATGAGCAGTTCTTC.

The chain joins TRBV30 to TRBJ2-5, with a possible D match to TRBD2 (5 bases). Germline assignment: CDR1 GTSNPN and CDR2 SVGIG (reference sequence). This CDR3 has 14 residues. The ends were cut back, 0 bases at V and 4 bases at J, with 12 bases in the middle. The CDR3 DNA reads TGTGCCTGGAGTGTAACTGCTAGCACAGAGACCCAGTACTTC. Its protein is CAWSVTASTETQYF. The whole variable domain, filled in from reference TRBV30 and TRBJ2-5, reads SQTIHQWPATLVQPVGSPLSLECTVEGTSNPNLYWYRQAAGRGLQLLFYSVGIGQISSEVPQNLSASRPQDRQFILSSKKLLLSDSGFYLCAWSVTASTETQYFGPGTRLLVL.

The chain couples TRBV27 to TRBJ1-6, with 7 bases lining up with TRBD1. Germline V gene data show CDR1 as MNHEY and CDR2 as SMNVEV (reference sequence). The CDR3 sequence is 15 residues long. V trimming: 3 bases; J trimming: 5 bases; junction bases outside the gene matches: 4. CDR3 in amino acids: CASSFGQVNNSPLHF. The CDR3, as DNA: TGTGCCAGCAGTTTTGGACAGGTGAATAATTCACCCCTCCACTTT.

The V call is TRBV6-5, the J call TRBJ1-3; D remains unclear. The CDR3 contains 14 residues. The germline gives CDR1 MNHEY, CDR2 SVGAGI. V gave up 0 bases and J gave up 4 bases, with 7 bases separating them. The CDR3 bases are TGTGCCAGCAGTTACTCGACTGGGGGAAACACCATATATTTT. Encoded protein: CASSYSTGGNTIYF.

The rearrangement uses TRBV3-1 (or the pseudogene TRBV3-2) and TRBJ1-2; 7 nucleotides agree with TRBD1. V dropped 1 base and J dropped 8; count of bases not matched to a gene: 13. This CDR3 region has 16 residues. Per germline, CDR1 LGHDT and CDR2 YNNKEL (reference sequence). The CDR3 here is CASSQGRTGDSYGYTF. As DNA, the CDR3 is TGTGCCAGCAGCCAAGGACGAACAGGGGATTCCTACGGCTACACCTTC.